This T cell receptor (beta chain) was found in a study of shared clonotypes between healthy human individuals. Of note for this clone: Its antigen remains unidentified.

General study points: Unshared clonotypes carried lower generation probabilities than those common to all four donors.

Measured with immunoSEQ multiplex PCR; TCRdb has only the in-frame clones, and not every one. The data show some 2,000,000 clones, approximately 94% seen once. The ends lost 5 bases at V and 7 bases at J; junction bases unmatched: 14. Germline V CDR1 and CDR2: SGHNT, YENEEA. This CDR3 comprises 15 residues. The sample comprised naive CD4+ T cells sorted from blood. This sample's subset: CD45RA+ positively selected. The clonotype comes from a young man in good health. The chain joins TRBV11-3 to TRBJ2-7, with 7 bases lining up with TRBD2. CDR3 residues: CASSLLHGTKVEQYF. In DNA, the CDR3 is TGTGCCAGCAGCCTCCTGCACGGGACTAAGGTGGAGCAGTACTTC.